The TCR beta chain described here comes from a study of T cell responses to AZD1222 COVID-19 vaccine. Study-level information: Second-dose intervals of approximately 4 or approximately 12 weeks were pooled. Study-level results: The donors showed a predominance of white British ancestry and of females, with possible underestimation of clonal diversity.

Repertoires were generated with immunoSEQ multiplex PCR, while TCRdb's copy carries only in-frame clones and drops some. Of some 200,000 clones in the sample, 85% to 95% were seen once. Looked up from germline, CDR1 is MDHEN and CDR2 is SYDVKM. There are 12 residues in the CDR3. The germline V and J ends were trimmed by 3 bases and 4 bases, with 6 bases remaining between them. As concerns this clone: Its cognate antigen is unknown.

Sequenced here: peripheral blood, sampled on day 0 of AZD1222 vaccination. The source is an adult in good health. This chain links TRBV28 with TRBJ1-2; D is ambiguous. DNA of the CDR3: TGTGCCAGCAGTTTCGCCTCCTATGGCTACACCTTC. As protein: CASSFASYGYTF.